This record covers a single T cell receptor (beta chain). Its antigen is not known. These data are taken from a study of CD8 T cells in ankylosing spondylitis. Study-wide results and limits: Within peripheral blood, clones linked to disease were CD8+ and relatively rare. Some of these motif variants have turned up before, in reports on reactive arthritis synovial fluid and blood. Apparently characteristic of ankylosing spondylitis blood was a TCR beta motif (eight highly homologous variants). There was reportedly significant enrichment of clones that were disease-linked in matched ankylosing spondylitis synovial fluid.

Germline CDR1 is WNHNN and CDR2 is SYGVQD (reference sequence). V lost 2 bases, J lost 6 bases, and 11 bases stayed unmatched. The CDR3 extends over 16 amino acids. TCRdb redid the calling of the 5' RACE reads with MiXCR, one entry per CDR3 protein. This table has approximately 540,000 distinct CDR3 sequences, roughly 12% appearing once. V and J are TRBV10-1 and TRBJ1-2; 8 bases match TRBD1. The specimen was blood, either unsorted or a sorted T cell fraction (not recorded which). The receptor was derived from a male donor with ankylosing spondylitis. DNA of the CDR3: TGCGCCAGCAGTGAGGCCTCTCTGGGACAGGTCGATGGCTACACCTTC. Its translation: CASSEASLGQVDGYTF.